This is a list of T cell receptor beta chains from one sample in a study of blood T cell repertoires in COVID-19. Generated by immunoSEQ multiplex PCR, the TCRdb table keeps only in-frame clones and is missing some. The data contain roughly 350,000 clones, 88% of them singletons. Sample: peripheral blood. The receptors here all came from a woman aged 70 to 79 with COVID-19, enrolled during active disease. Each CDR3 is given with its conserved first and last residue. Each record gives: D gene, V gene, clone size, J gene, CDR3 protein, CDR3 DNA. A D gene is named only where the DNA matches it firmly. For some rows the clone size is stated as once, few or many, or as a class when expanded; others skip it.

D: TRBD1
V: TRBV29-1
size: -
J: TRBJ1-2
CDR3: CSVAVLGQARYGYTF
DNA: TGCAGCGTTGCGGTCCTGGGACAGGCCCGCTATGGCTACACCTTC

D: TRBD1
V: TRBV7-8
size: -
J: TRBJ1-1
CDR3: CATSDRADATEAFF
DNA: TGTGCCACCTCCGACAGGGCAGATGCCACTGAAGCTTTCTTT

D: -
V: TRBV7-7
size: -
J: TRBJ2-5
CDR3: CASSFGVGGEETQYF
DNA: TGTGCCAGCAGCTTCGGAGTGGGGGGTGAGGAGACCCAGTACTTC

D: TRBD1
V: TRBV6-6
size: -
J: TRBJ2-7
CDR3: CASRSPGQGYEQYF
DNA: TGTGCCAGCAGGTCCCCGGGACAGGGCTACGAGCAGTACTTC

D: TRBD1
V: TRBV7-9
size: once
J: TRBJ2-1
CDR3: CASSSLTGRNEQFF
DNA: TGTGCCAGCAGCTCCCTGACAGGGCGAAATGAGCAGTTCTTC

D: -
V: TRBV7-2
size: once
J: TRBJ1-3
CDR3: CASSLKGGGLLSGNTIYF
DNA: TGTGCCAGCAGCTTAAAGGGGGGAGGGCTCCTCTCTGGAAACACCATATATTTT

D: -
V: TRBV19
size: once
J: TRBJ1-5
CDR3: CAWGHLDPFNQPQHF
DNA: TGTGCATGGGGACACCTCGATCCGTTCAATCAGCCCCAGCATTTT

D: TRBD2
V: TRBV28
size: -
J: TRBJ2-5
CDR3: CASSLQASGAYQETQYF
DNA: TGTGCCAGCAGTTTACAGGCTAGCGGGGCCTACCAAGAGACCCAGTACTTC

D: -
V: TRBV6-6
size: -
J: TRBJ1-2
CDR3: CASSLSRDIYGYTF
DNA: TGTGCCAGCAGTCTGTCCCGGGACATTTATGGCTACACCTTC

D: TRBD1
V: TRBV24-1
size: -
J: TRBJ2-5
CDR3: CATSDFTGGFQETQYF
DNA: TGTGCCACCAGTGATTTTACAGGGGGCTTTCAAGAGACCCAGTACTTC

D: -
V: TRBV7-3
size: -
J: TRBJ2-1
CDR3: CASSAPDNEQFF
DNA: TGTGCCAGCAGCGCCCCGGACAATGAGCAGTTCTTC

D: TRBD1
V: TRBV7-6
size: -
J: TRBJ2-7
CDR3: CASSLAGQDSTYEQYF
DNA: TGTGCCAGCAGTCTAGCCGGACAGGACTCAACCTACGAGCAGTACTTC

D: -
V: TRBV24-1
size: -
J: TRBJ2-5
CDR3: CATSDTTGLETQYF
DNA: TGTGCCACCAGTGACACTACAGGGTTAGAGACCCAGTACTTC

D: -
V: TRBV5-1
size: few
J: TRBJ1-1
CDR3: CASSQRKTQVMNTEAFF
DNA: TGCGCCAGCAGCCAACGGAAAACACAGGTCATGAACACTGAAGCTTTCTTT

D: -
V: TRBV7-2
size: -
J: TRBJ1-1
CDR3: CASSLDGSGEAFF
DNA: TGTGCCAGCAGCTTAGACGGTTCGGGGGAAGCTTTCTTT

D: TRBD1
V: TRBV7-2
size: -
J: TRBJ2-6
CDR3: CASSSGQAFSGANVLTF
DNA: TGTGCCAGCAGCTCGGGACAGGCTTTCTCTGGGGCCAACGTCCTGACTTTC

D: -
V: TRBV30
size: many
J: TRBJ2-7
CDR3: CAWGASGYHEQYF
DNA: TGTGCCTGGGGTGCATCAGGGTACCACGAGCAGTACTTC

D: -
V: TRBV19
size: once
J: TRBJ2-2
CDR3: CASSPQGNTGELFF
DNA: TGTGCCAGTTCGCCCCAGGGGAACACCGGGGAGCTGTTTTTT

D: -
V: TRBV2
size: few
J: TRBJ1-1
CDR3: CASSATGNTEAFF
DNA: TGTGCCAGCAGTGCAACAGGGAACACTGAAGCTTTCTTT

D: TRBD2
V: TRBV19
size: -
J: TRBJ2-1
CDR3: CASSPRLATTFYNEQFF
DNA: TGTGCCAGTAGTCCAAGACTAGCGACTACTTTTTACAATGAGCAGTTCTTC

D: -
V: TRBV15
size: -
J: TRBJ1-5
CDR3: CATSTLLTGPQHF
DNA: TGTGCCACCAGCACCCTACTGACGGGGCCCCAGCATTTT

D: -
V: TRBV6-1
size: -
J: TRBJ2-5
CDR3: CASSKDTGRGEETQYF
DNA: TGTGCCAGCAGTAAAGACACAGGGAGAGGAGAAGAGACCCAGTACTTC

D: -
V: TRBV21-1
size: -
J: TRBJ1-1
CDR3: CASSKDRSAEAFF
DNA: TGTGCCAGCAGCAAAGACAGGTCCGCTGAAGCTTTCTTT

D: -
V: TRBV19
size: -
J: TRBJ2-7
CDR3: CASSIAQGSSYEQYF
DNA: TGTGCCAGTAGTATAGCACAGGGCAGCTCCTACGAGCAGTACTTC

D: TRBD2
V: TRBV24-1
size: -
J: TRBJ2-2
CDR3: CATRGLADGELFF
DNA: TGTGCCACTAGGGGACTAGCAGACGGGGAGCTGTTTTTT

D: -
V: TRBV2
size: -
J: TRBJ1-2
CDR3: CASSDGQGYGYTF
DNA: TGTGCCAGCAGTGACGGGCAGGGGTATGGCTACACCTTC

D: -
V: TRBV19
size: -
J: TRBJ1-1
CDR3: CASNLRGLGYTEAFF
DNA: TGTGCCAGTAACCTCCGGGGACTCGGGTACACTGAAGCTTTCTTT

D: -
V: TRBV6-4
size: few
J: TRBJ1-6
CDR3: CASSENRLTPLHF
DNA: TGTGCCAGCAGTGAGAACAGGTTAACACCCCTCCACTTT

D: -
V: TRBV9
size: -
J: TRBJ2-2
CDR3: CASSVGAFNTGELFF
DNA: TGTGCCAGCAGCGTAGGGGCCTTCAACACCGGGGAGCTGTTTTTT

D: -
V: TRBV6-5
size: -
J: TRBJ2-5
CDR3: CASSYGLTGPQTQYF
DNA: TGTGCCAGCAGTTACGGACTAACAGGACCACAGACCCAGTACTTC